This T cell receptor beta chain was documented in a study of CD8 T cells in ankylosing spondylitis. Libraries for TCR beta were made by quantitative 5'-RACE with molecular barcodes. TCRdb called the 5' RACE reads again in MiXCR, with one record for every CDR3 protein. The sample lists about 130,000 distinct CDR3 sequences, roughly an eighth seen once, with 2.5% to 3% in the top ten. Study-wide findings and caveats: Clones tied to disease were said to be significantly enriched in matched ankylosing spondylitis synovial fluid. A TCR beta motif of fewer than 10 highly homologous variants seemed to mark ankylosing spondylitis blood.

The germline V gene encodes CDR1 SGHAT and CDR2 FQDESV (reference sequence). The CDR3 has 16 amino acids. V lost 5 bases and J lost 4; bases outside the gene matches: 7. The sample holds many counts of this clonotype. What it recognizes is unknown. V and J are TRBV11-1 and TRBJ2-1, with 11 bases fitting TRBD2. The sample consisted of blood, either unsorted or a sorted T cell fraction (not recorded which). This TCR came from a female donor with ankylosing spondylitis or in good health (not recorded which). The CDR3 region is CASSVILAGAYNEQFF. The CDR3 nucleotides are TGTGCCAGCAGCGTAATACTAGCGGGGGCTTACAATGAGCAGTTCTTC.